The 21 T cell receptor beta chains in this list originate from one sample, sequenced in a study of T-cell memory formation after mild COVID-19. TCRdb ran MiXCR on the 5' RACE reads and lists one entry per CDR3 protein. The sample has around 200,000 distinct CDR3 sequences; more than 15% are singletons. Input material: PBMCs or a T cell subset sorted from them (not recorded which). All receptors derive from an adult woman who had mild COVID-19 (a few samples of this study predate the infection). Cell type and time point are not known.

The chain joins TRBV6-5 to TRBJ1-2, with D uncertain. V was cut by 2 bases and J by 5 bases, with 9 bases left in between. CDR1 is MNHEY and CDR2 is SVGAGI in the germline V gene. The CDR3 sequence is 13 residues long. The DNA for the CDR3 is TGTGCCAGCAGTTACCACGGGCCGTATGGCTACACCTTC. The encoded protein is CASSYHGPYGYTF.

This clonotype was seen a single time. This rearrangement joins TRBV12-3 or TRBV12-4 to TRBJ1-5, with TRBD1 identical over 7 bases. The CDR3 contains 19 residues. The V and J ends lost 5 bases and 0 bases, in that order; junction bases with no gene match: 16. The CDR3 region has the DNA TGTGCCAGCAGTAAGGGGGCAGGAATCGCCCTCAGTAGCAATCAGCCCCAGCATTTT. Translating gives CASSKGAGIALSSNQPQHF.

This clonotype occurred a few times. The J gene is TRBJ2-2, the V gene TRBV11-2; D gene uncertain. V shed 1 base and J shed 6 bases, with 9 bases lying between them. CDR1 SGHAT and CDR2 FQNNGV come from the germline V gene. CDR3 length: 14 amino acids. CDR3 sequence (DNA): TGTGCCAGCAGCTTAGCGCCTCGACCCGGGGAGCTGTTTTTT. It specifies CASSLAPRPGELFF.

This clonotype has ten or more counts. One junction end does not reproduce the germline sequence, and a read error may be involved. CDR3 loop: CASSLGARTGELFF. The DNA for the CDR3 is TGCGCCAGCAGTTTGGGGGCCCGAACCGGGGAGCTGTTTTTT. V is TRBV5-1 and J is TRBJ2-2; D might be TRBD1 (6 bases). Per germline, CDR1 SGHRS and CDR2 YFSETQ. The CDR3 is made up of 14 amino acids.

Only a few counts were recorded for this clonotype. The rearrangement joins TRBV7-2 to TRBJ2-7; 11 bases map to TRBD1. V lost 5 bases, J lost 6 bases, and 6 bases stayed unmatched. The CDR3 covers 14 residues. Germline V lookup: CDR1 SGHTA, CDR2 FQGNSA. CDR3 in amino acids: CASSLGQGDFEQYF. The CDR3 DNA follows: TGTGCCAGCAGCCTGGGACAGGGGGATTTCGAGCAGTACTTC.

This chain links TRBV19 with TRBJ2-3; 10 nucleotides match TRBD2. J gave up 4 bases and V 5 bases, and 3 bases lay outside the gene matches. The CDR3 is made up of 14 amino acids. Germline V gives CDR1 LNHDA, CDR2 SQIVND (reference sequence). The CDR3 loop reads CASSRGTSADTQYF. As DNA, the CDR3 is TGTGCCAGTAGTCGAGGGACTAGCGCAGATACGCAGTATTTT.

The chain combines TRBV9 with TRBJ2-2; possible D gene TRBD1, 6 bases. The CDR3 loop spans 15 amino acids. Germline values: CDR1 SGDLS, CDR2 YYNGEE. V was clipped by 2 bases and J by 3 bases, with 11 bases between them. In DNA, the CDR3 is TGTGCCAGCAGCGTTACAGGGCATGACACCGGGGAGCTGTTTTTT. It translates to CASSVTGHDTGELFF.

This clonotype was seen a few times. CDR3 in DNA: TGCAGTGCTAGAGTATTAACAGGGGGCGGTGGGGCCCAGTACTTC. Protein sequence: CSARVLTGGGGAQYF. The rearrangement links TRBV20-1 to TRBJ2-5, with 9 bases aligning to TRBD1. The CDR3 has 15 residues. V trimming: 1 base; J trimming: 9 bases; junction bases outside the gene matches: 12. Per the germline V gene, CDR1 is DFQATT and CDR2 is SNEGSKA (reference sequence).

The chain has TRBV5-1 and TRBJ2-2; a possible D gene is TRBD1 (6 bases). The CDR3 covers 16 residues. The V end was cut by 3 bases, the J end by 3 bases, with 15 bases between. Germline CDR1 and CDR2: SGHRS and YFSETQ. As DNA, the CDR3 is TGCGCCAGCAGCTGGACAGAGCCTCCGTACACCGGGGAGCTGTTTTTT. Encoded protein: CASSWTEPPYTGELFF.

This clonotype was found a few times. The gene calls are TRBV12-3 or TRBV12-4 and TRBJ1-1; D is possibly TRBD1 (5 bases). The CDR3 is 14 amino acids. Trimming took off 4 bases at V and 2 bases at J, with 11 bases between the two ends. CDR3 sequence: CASSWGLQNTEAFF. In nucleotides, the CDR3 is TGTGCCAGCAGTTGGGGCCTGCAAAACACTGAAGCTTTCTTT.

This chain connects TRBV12-3 or TRBV12-4 to TRBJ2-1, with a possible D match to TRBD1 (6 bases). CDR3 size: 15 residues. V was shortened by 7 bases and J by 3 bases, with 16 bases between the two germline ends. CDR3 DNA sequence: TGTGCCAGCAAACTAGGACAGAACCTCTACAATGAGCAGTTCTTC. This encodes CASKLGQNLYNEQFF.

This clonotype was detected only a few times. The chain recombines TRBV20-1 with TRBJ1-6, with 9 bases aligning to TRBD1. CDR3 length equals 14 residues. CDR1 and CDR2 (germline): DFQATT, SNEGSKA (reference sequence). V dropped 2 bases and J dropped 9; count of bases not matched to a gene: 5. The CDR3 loop is CSARRGTGSSPLHF. The CDR3 DNA reads TGCAGTGCTAGACGCGGGACAGGGAGTTCACCCCTCCACTTT.

In its sample, this clonotype was seen many times. The J gene is TRBJ2-4, the V gene TRBV12-3 or TRBV12-4; no clear D gene. Trimming removed 6 bases from V and 9 bases from J, with 12 bases in between. CDR3 size: 12 residues. CDR3 nucleotides: TGTGCCAGCAGCCACGATTCTCGCATTCAGTACTTC. Its protein product is CASSHDSRIQYF.

This sequence joins TRBV7-2 and TRBJ2-5; 9 bases align to TRBD2. The CDR3 runs 14 residues. CDR1 is SGHTA, CDR2 FQGNSA, per germline. J gave up 3 bases and V 6 bases, and 5 bases lay outside the gene matches. The CDR3 loop reads CASRQGLAEETQYF. CDR3 DNA sequence: TGTGCCAGCAGACAGGGACTAGCAGAAGAGACCCAGTACTTC.

V and J are TRBV12-3 or TRBV12-4 and TRBJ2-3; the D gene is possibly TRBD2 (5 bases). The CDR3 has 15 residues. V lost 7 bases and J lost 1, with 15 bases in between. CDR3 DNA sequence: TGTGCCAGCACTCAAGCGGCATGGGGCACAGATACGCAGTATTTT. Protein: CASTQAAWGTDTQYF.

This clonotype was counted many times. The chain has TRBV10-3 and TRBJ2-3; 8 bases map to TRBD2. CDR3 length: 13 residues. Germline trimming cut 3 bases from V and 9 bases from J; bases unmatched to any gene: 5. The V gene's germline CDR1 is ENHRY and CDR2 SYGVKD. The CDR3: CAISDGGEATQYF. In nucleotides, the CDR3 is TGTGCCATCAGTGACGGGGGGGAGGCCACGCAGTATTTT.

J is TRBJ1-1 and V is TRBV14; D remains unclear. In germline, CDR1 is SGHDN, CDR2 FVKESK. Trimming pared 7 bases from V and 6 bases from J, leaving 15 bases between. The CDR3 extends over 13 amino acids. The CDR3 here is CASTSESWSEAFF. CDR3 coding DNA: TGTGCCAGCACCTCAGAGAGTTGGTCTGAAGCTTTCTTT.

The DNA of the CDR3 is TGTGCCAGCAGCCCTACCCGACAACGCCACGAGCAGTACTTC. Translated: CASSPTRQRHEQYF. The chain has TRBV14 and TRBJ2-7; D is undetermined. The CDR3 has 14 amino acids. Germline lookup yields CDR1 SGHDN and CDR2 FVKESK. Trimming cost V 4 bases and J 5 bases, with 15 bases left between them. Full variable domain (rest looked up from reference TRBV14 and TRBJ2-7): EAGVTQFPSHSVIEKGQTVTLRCDPISGHDNLYWYRRVMGKEIKFLLHFVKESKQDESGMPNNRFLAERTGGTYSTLKVQPAELEDSGVYFCASSPTRQRHEQYFGPGTRLTVT.

This clonotype was seen a handful of times. V and J are TRBV5-1 and TRBJ2-1; TRBD2 aligns across 11 bases. The CDR3 loop spans 16 amino acids. Germline-derived CDR1 and CDR2 are SGHRS and YFSETQ. Unmatched junction bases numbered 1, after V lost 2 bases and J lost 0 bases. The CDR3 bases are TGCGCCAGCAGCTTCCTAGCGGGAGGCTCCTACAATGAGCAGTTCTTC. This codes for CASSFLAGGSYNEQFF.

This chain joins TRBV20-1 and TRBJ1-2; D is uncertain. The germline V and J ends were trimmed by 4 bases and 8 bases, with 8 bases remaining between them. Germline CDR1 reads DFQATT; CDR2 reads SNEGSKA (reference sequence). The CDR3 sequence is 10 residues long. The CDR3 DNA is TGCAGTGCTATAGGTCGGGGCTACACCTTC. It translates to CSAIGRGYTF.

V is TRBV5-5 and J is TRBJ2-7, with 8 nucleotides matching TRBD2. The CDR3 spans 14 residues. Looked up from germline, CDR1 is SGHKS and CDR2 is YYEKEE (reference sequence). V gave up 1 base and J gave up 7 bases; unmatched junction bases: 7. CDR3 coding DNA: TGTGCCAGCAGCTTGTTTAGCGGGAAAGATGAGCAGTACTTC. It translates to CASSLFSGKDEQYF.